This record concerns one T cell receptor beta chain sequence. The data originate from a study of blood T cell repertoires in COVID-19. Produced via immunoSEQ multiplex PCR; TCRdb's table is partial and in-frame only. The table includes more than 150,000 clones, 75% to 85% detected once. Per the germline V gene, CDR1 is SGHRS and CDR2 is YFSETQ. The CDR3 consists of 16 residues. Losses at the gene ends were 3 bases for V and 4 bases for J; bases not matched to a gene: 6. This chain connects TRBV5-1 to TRBJ2-5; 13 bases are a match to TRBD2. This TCR came from a woman older than 75 with COVID-19, enrolled during active disease. Specimen: peripheral blood. The CDR3 protein is CASSSGLAGRGETQYF. The CDR3 bases are TGCGCCAGCAGCTCGGGACTAGCGGGAAGGGGAGAGACCCAGTACTTC.